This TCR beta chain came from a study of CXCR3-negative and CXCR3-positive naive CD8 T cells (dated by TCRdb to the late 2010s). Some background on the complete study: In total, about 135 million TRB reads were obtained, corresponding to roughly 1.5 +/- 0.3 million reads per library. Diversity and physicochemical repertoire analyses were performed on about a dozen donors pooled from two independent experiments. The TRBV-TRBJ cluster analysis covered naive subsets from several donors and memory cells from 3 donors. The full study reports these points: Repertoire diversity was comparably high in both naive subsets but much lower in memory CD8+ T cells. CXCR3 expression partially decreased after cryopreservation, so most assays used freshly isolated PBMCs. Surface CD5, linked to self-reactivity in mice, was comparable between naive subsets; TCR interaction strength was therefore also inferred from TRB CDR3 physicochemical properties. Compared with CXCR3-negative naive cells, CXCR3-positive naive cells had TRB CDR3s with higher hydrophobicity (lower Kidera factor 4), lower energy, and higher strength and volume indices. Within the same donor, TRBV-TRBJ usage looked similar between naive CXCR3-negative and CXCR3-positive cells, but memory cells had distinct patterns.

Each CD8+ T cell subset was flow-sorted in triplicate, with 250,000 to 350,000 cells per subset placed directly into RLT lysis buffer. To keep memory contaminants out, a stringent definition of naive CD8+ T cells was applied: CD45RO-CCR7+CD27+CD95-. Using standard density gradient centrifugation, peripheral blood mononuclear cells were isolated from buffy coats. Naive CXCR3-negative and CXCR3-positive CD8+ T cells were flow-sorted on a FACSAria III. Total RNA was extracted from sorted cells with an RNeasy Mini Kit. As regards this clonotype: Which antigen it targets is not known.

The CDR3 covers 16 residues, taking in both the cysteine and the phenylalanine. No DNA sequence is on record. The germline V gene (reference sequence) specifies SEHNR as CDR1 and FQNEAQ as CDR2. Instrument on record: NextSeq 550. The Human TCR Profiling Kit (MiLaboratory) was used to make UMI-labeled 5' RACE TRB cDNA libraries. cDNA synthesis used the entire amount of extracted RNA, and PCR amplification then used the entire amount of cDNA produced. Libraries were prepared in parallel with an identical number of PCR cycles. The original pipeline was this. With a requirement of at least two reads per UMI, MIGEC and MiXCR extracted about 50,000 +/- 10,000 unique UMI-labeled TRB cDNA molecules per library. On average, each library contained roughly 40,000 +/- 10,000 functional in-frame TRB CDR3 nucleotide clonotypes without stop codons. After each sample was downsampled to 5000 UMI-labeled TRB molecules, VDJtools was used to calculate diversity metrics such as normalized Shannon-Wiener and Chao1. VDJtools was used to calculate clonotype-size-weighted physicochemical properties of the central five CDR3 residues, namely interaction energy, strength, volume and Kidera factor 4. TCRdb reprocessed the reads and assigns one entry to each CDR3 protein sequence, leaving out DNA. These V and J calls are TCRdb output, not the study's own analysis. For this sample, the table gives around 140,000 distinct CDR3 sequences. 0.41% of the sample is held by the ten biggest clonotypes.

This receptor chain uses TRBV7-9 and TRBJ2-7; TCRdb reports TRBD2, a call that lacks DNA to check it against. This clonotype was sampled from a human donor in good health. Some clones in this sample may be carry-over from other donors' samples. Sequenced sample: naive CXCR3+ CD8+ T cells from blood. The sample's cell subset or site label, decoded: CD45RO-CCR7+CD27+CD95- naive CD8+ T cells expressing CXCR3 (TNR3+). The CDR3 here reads CASSLASGGFSYEQYF.